Listed below are T cell receptor beta chains from one sample, sequenced in a study of shared T cell receptors in the human thymus. Here immunoSEQ multiplex PCR was the method, and the copy in TCRdb shows in-frame clones only, minus some. The sample includes 630,000 or so clones, 70% to 90% of them seen just once. This sample was shared with a second study, whose subject was human thymus T cells.

Sequences were obtained from thymocytes. These receptors were taken from a boy in the first two years of life with a congenital heart defect. The CDR3 runs from the conserved cysteine through the conserved F or W. The order of the fields is D gene, CDR3 length, clone size, J gene, V gene, CDR3 DNA, CDR3 protein. A D gene is named only where the DNA matches it firmly. The size entry is marked missing in some rows and otherwise reads once, few, many or a size class.

d_call: -; cdr3_length: 12; clone_size: -; j_call: TRBJ1-2; v_call: TRBV30; cdr3_nt: TGTGCCTGGAGTCGAGGTTCTGGTGGCTACACCTTC; cdr3_aa: CAWSRGSGGYTF
d_call: TRBD1; cdr3_length: 18; clone_size: -; j_call: TRBJ1-2; v_call: TRBV4-2; cdr3_nt: TGTGCCAGCAGCCAAGCGTCCCGGCAGGGGGCGCTTACGGGCGGCTACACCTTC; cdr3_aa: CASSQASRQGALTGGYTF
d_call: TRBD1; cdr3_length: 15; clone_size: -; j_call: TRBJ2-3; v_call: TRBV29-1; cdr3_nt: TGCAGCGTCGGGCTTCCGGGACAGGGGCAGGATACGCAGTATTTT; cdr3_aa: CSVGLPGQGQDTQYF
d_call: TRBD1; cdr3_length: 14; clone_size: -; j_call: TRBJ2-5; v_call: TRBV5-4; cdr3_nt: TGTGCCAGCAGCTTTAGGGGGCGACAAGAGACCCAGTACTTC; cdr3_aa: CASSFRGRQETQYF
d_call: TRBD2; cdr3_length: 19; clone_size: -; j_call: TRBJ2-2; v_call: TRBV30; cdr3_nt: TGTGCCTGGAGACCCTGGGCAGCCCGGACCAGCGGGGGGACCGGGGAGCTGTTTTTT; cdr3_aa: CAWRPWAARTSGGTGELFF
d_call: -; cdr3_length: 13; clone_size: -; j_call: TRBJ2-7; v_call: TRBV14; cdr3_nt: TGTGCCAGCAGCCAATGGGCAACCTACGAGCAGTACTTC; cdr3_aa: CASSQWATYEQYF
d_call: -; cdr3_length: 13; clone_size: -; j_call: TRBJ2-7; v_call: TRBV5-1; cdr3_nt: TGCGCCAGCAGCTTGGAAGCGAGGGACGAGCAGTACTTC; cdr3_aa: CASSLEARDEQYF
d_call: -; cdr3_length: 13; clone_size: -; j_call: TRBJ1-6; v_call: TRBV9; cdr3_nt: TGTGCCAGCACCCTAGGGGCGTCTTCACCCCTCCACTTT; cdr3_aa: CASTLGASSPLHF
d_call: TRBD2; cdr3_length: 14; clone_size: -; j_call: TRBJ2-7; v_call: TRBV19; cdr3_nt: TGTGCCAGTAGTAAGAGCGGGAGCAAGAACGAGCAGTACTTC; cdr3_aa: CASSKSGSKNEQYF
d_call: -; cdr3_length: 15; clone_size: once; j_call: TRBJ1-5; v_call: TRBV4-2; cdr3_nt: TGTGCCAGCAGCCAAGCGAACAGACCTAATCAGCCCCAGCATTTT; cdr3_aa: CASSQANRPNQPQHF
d_call: TRBD1; cdr3_length: 13; clone_size: few; j_call: TRBJ1-2; v_call: TRBV28; cdr3_nt: TGTGCCAGCAGTCCGGGACAGATCTATGGCTACACCTTC; cdr3_aa: CASSPGQIYGYTF
d_call: TRBD2; cdr3_length: 15; clone_size: -; j_call: TRBJ2-3; v_call: TRBV29-1; cdr3_nt: TGCAGCGCAAATACCGGGACTAAGGACACAGATACGCAGTATTTT; cdr3_aa: CSANTGTKDTDTQYF
d_call: TRBD1; cdr3_length: 17; clone_size: -; j_call: TRBJ1-2; v_call: TRBV5-1; cdr3_nt: TGCGCCAGCAGCTTAAGGACAGGGGGCGCATCTAACTATGGCTACACCTTC; cdr3_aa: CASSLRTGGASNYGYTF
d_call: -; cdr3_length: 14; clone_size: -; j_call: TRBJ1-2; v_call: TRBV11-1; cdr3_nt: TGTGCCAGCAGCTCTAGCAATATGATCCATGGCTACACCTTC; cdr3_aa: CASSSSNMIHGYTF
d_call: -; cdr3_length: 13; clone_size: -; j_call: TRBJ1-1; v_call: TRBV2; cdr3_nt: TGTGCCAGCAACGACGGGGGATCCACTGAAGCTTTCTTT; cdr3_aa: CASNDGGSTEAFF
d_call: -; cdr3_length: 12; clone_size: -; j_call: TRBJ2-3; v_call: TRBV6-1; cdr3_nt: TGTGCCACCGTGGGGGCCACAGATACGCAGTATTTT; cdr3_aa: CATVGATDTQYF
d_call: TRBD2; cdr3_length: 17; clone_size: -; j_call: TRBJ2-5; v_call: TRBV30; cdr3_nt: TGTGCCTGGGGTATGGTAGGGACTAGCGGGAGTAGGGAGACCCAGTACTTC; cdr3_aa: CAWGMVGTSGSRETQYF
d_call: TRBD1; cdr3_length: 16; clone_size: once; j_call: TRBJ2-2; v_call: TRBV4-3; cdr3_nt: TGCGCCAGCAGCCAACTCCAGGGGGAGAACACCGGGGAGCTGTTTTTT; cdr3_aa: CASSQLQGENTGELFF
d_call: TRBD1; cdr3_length: 14; clone_size: -; j_call: TRBJ2-7; v_call: TRBV27; cdr3_nt: TGTGCCAGCAGATCGTGGGACAGAGGCTACGAGCAGTACTTC; cdr3_aa: CASRSWDRGYEQYF
d_call: TRBD2; cdr3_length: 20; clone_size: -; j_call: TRBJ2-7; v_call: TRBV4-1; cdr3_nt: TGCGCCAGCAGCCAAGGAGGGACTAGCGGGGGGACCATTTCCCGCTACGAGCAGTACTTC; cdr3_aa: CASSQGGTSGGTISRYEQYF
d_call: -; cdr3_length: 13; clone_size: -; j_call: TRBJ1-1; v_call: TRBV29-1; cdr3_nt: TGCAGCGTTGATCCGACAGAGAACACTGAAGCTTTCTTT; cdr3_aa: CSVDPTENTEAFF
d_call: TRBD2; cdr3_length: 15; clone_size: -; j_call: TRBJ2-2; v_call: TRBV9; cdr3_nt: TGTGCCAGCAGCGTAAGACTAGCGGGAGCCGGGGAGCTGTTTTTT; cdr3_aa: CASSVRLAGAGELFF
d_call: -; cdr3_length: 18; clone_size: -; j_call: TRBJ2-1; v_call: TRBV28; cdr3_nt: TGTGCCAGCAGTTTTCGGCGGAAACGGTCGAGCTCCTACAATGAGCAGTTCTTC; cdr3_aa: CASSFRRKRSSSYNEQFF
d_call: TRBD1; cdr3_length: 16; clone_size: few; j_call: TRBJ2-7; v_call: TRBV5-1; cdr3_nt: TGCGCCAGCAGCTTGGTCCGGACAGGGGTGTCCTACGAGCAGTACTTC; cdr3_aa: CASSLVRTGVSYEQYF
d_call: TRBD1; cdr3_length: 14; clone_size: -; j_call: TRBJ2-7; v_call: TRBV6-5; cdr3_nt: TGTGCCAGCAGTCATACAAGGACAGGCTACGAGCAGTACTTC; cdr3_aa: CASSHTRTGYEQYF
d_call: -; cdr3_length: 16; clone_size: -; j_call: TRBJ2-3; v_call: TRBV7-9; cdr3_nt: TGTGCCAGCAGCCCCCCCCGGGAGAATGTCACAGATACGCAGTATTTT; cdr3_aa: CASSPPRENVTDTQYF
d_call: TRBD1; cdr3_length: 17; clone_size: -; j_call: TRBJ1-5; v_call: TRBV6-1; cdr3_nt: TGTGCCAGCAGTGAAGCGAACAGGGGAACTTCCTATCAGCCCCAGCATTTT; cdr3_aa: CASSEANRGTSYQPQHF
d_call: -; cdr3_length: 10; clone_size: -; j_call: TRBJ1-5; v_call: TRBV7-3; cdr3_nt: TGTGCCAGCAGGGGCCAGCCCCAGCATTTT; cdr3_aa: CASRGQPQHF
d_call: TRBD1; cdr3_length: 15; clone_size: -; j_call: TRBJ1-1; v_call: TRBV28; cdr3_nt: TGTGCCAGCAGTTCGCACCGGGACAGGGCGCCAGAGGCTTTCTTT; cdr3_aa: CASSSHRDRAPEAFF
d_call: TRBD1; cdr3_length: 15; clone_size: -; j_call: TRBJ2-7; v_call: TRBV28; cdr3_nt: TGTGCCAGCAGCTGGACAGGTGAGGTCTCCTACGAGCAGTACTTC; cdr3_aa: CASSWTGEVSYEQYF
d_call: -; cdr3_length: 16; clone_size: -; j_call: TRBJ2-7; v_call: TRBV7-9; cdr3_nt: TGTGCCAGCAGCGGTAACAGGGCGGGTCGTATCTACGAGCAGTACTTC; cdr3_aa: CASSGNRAGRIYEQYF
d_call: -; cdr3_length: 14; clone_size: few; j_call: TRBJ1-3; v_call: TRBV5-1; cdr3_nt: TGCGCCAGCAGCTTGGGTACATCTGGAAACACCATATATTTT; cdr3_aa: CASSLGTSGNTIYF
d_call: TRBD1; cdr3_length: 13; clone_size: -; j_call: TRBJ1-5; v_call: TRBV27; cdr3_nt: TGTGCCAGCAGACAGGGGGCGGAACAGCCCCAGCATTTT; cdr3_aa: CASRQGAEQPQHF
d_call: TRBD2; cdr3_length: 18; clone_size: -; j_call: TRBJ2-3; v_call: TRBV9; cdr3_nt: TGTGCCAGCAGTCGTCCGGGACTACACGATATTTCCACAGATACGCAGTATTTT; cdr3_aa: CASSRPGLHDISTDTQYF
d_call: -; cdr3_length: 17; clone_size: -; j_call: TRBJ2-7; v_call: TRBV5-5; cdr3_nt: TGTGCCAGCTTGGGCTCCTCCAGGGGCGAACTAACCTACGAGCAGTACTTC; cdr3_aa: CASLGSSRGELTYEQYF
d_call: -; cdr3_length: 19; clone_size: -; j_call: TRBJ1-1; v_call: TRBV14; cdr3_nt: TGTGCCAGCAGCCAAGATTGGGAGGGGGGTTCGGGGATGAACACTGAAGCTTTCTTT; cdr3_aa: CASSQDWEGGSGMNTEAFF
d_call: TRBD2; cdr3_length: 16; clone_size: -; j_call: TRBJ2-3; v_call: TRBV7-6; cdr3_nt: TGTGCCAGCAGCTTAGCTAGCGGGGGAATCACAGATACGCAGTATTTT; cdr3_aa: CASSLASGGITDTQYF
d_call: -; cdr3_length: 13; clone_size: -; j_call: TRBJ1-5; v_call: TRBV27; cdr3_nt: TGTGCCAGCAGCAGGGTACACAATCAGCCCCAGCATTTT; cdr3_aa: CASSRVHNQPQHF
d_call: TRBD2; cdr3_length: 15; clone_size: -; j_call: TRBJ2-1; v_call: TRBV6-5; cdr3_nt: TGTGCCAGCAGTTTAACTAGCGGGGGGTACAATGAGCAGTTCTTC; cdr3_aa: CASSLTSGGYNEQFF
d_call: -; cdr3_length: 15; clone_size: -; j_call: TRBJ2-5; v_call: TRBV4-3; cdr3_nt: TGCGCCAGCAGCCAAGAAACTGGAGGGAAAGAGACCCAGTACTTC; cdr3_aa: CASSQETGGKETQYF
d_call: -; cdr3_length: 14; clone_size: -; j_call: TRBJ1-1; v_call: TRBV5-1; cdr3_nt: TGCGCCACCCACCCTCCAGGGGTGCCCACTGAAGCTTTCTTT; cdr3_aa: CATHPPGVPTEAFF
d_call: TRBD1; cdr3_length: 15; clone_size: -; j_call: TRBJ2-5; v_call: TRBV6-5; cdr3_nt: TGTGCCAGCAGGCCCGCCCGGACAGGGAAGGAGACCCAGTACTTC; cdr3_aa: CASRPARTGKETQYF
d_call: TRBD1; cdr3_length: 15; clone_size: -; j_call: TRBJ2-7; v_call: TRBV28; cdr3_nt: TGTGCCAGCAGGACATCAAATACAGGGGCCTCCGAGCAGTACTTC; cdr3_aa: CASRTSNTGASEQYF
d_call: -; cdr3_length: 15; clone_size: -; j_call: TRBJ2-1; v_call: TRBV5-6; cdr3_nt: TGTGCCAGCAGCCCGATCAGGGGAGCCTACAATGAGCAGTTCTTC; cdr3_aa: CASSPIRGAYNEQFF
d_call: -; cdr3_length: 15; clone_size: -; j_call: TRBJ2-4; v_call: TRBV15; cdr3_nt: TGTGCCGCCACCGTGCTGGCGGTAGCCAAAAACATTCAGTACTTC; cdr3_aa: CAATVLAVAKNIQYF
d_call: TRBD1; cdr3_length: 15; clone_size: -; j_call: TRBJ2-7; v_call: TRBV14; cdr3_nt: TGTGCCAGCAGCCAAACAGGACAGGGTTACTACGAGCAGTACTTC; cdr3_aa: CASSQTGQGYYEQYF